This T cell receptor (beta chain) stems from a study of cytomegalovirus exposure and HLA in healthy donors. PCR used 60 Vbeta primers and 13 Jbeta primers. The repertoire was sequenced with immunoSEQ multiplex PCR; TCRdb's copy has only in-frame clones and lacks some. Among around 130,000 clones listed, over 8% were seen once. This clone has more than one count but fewer than ten. The V gene's germline CDR1 is LGHNA and CDR2 YNFKEQ. The CDR3 consists of 15 residues. V lost 1 base, J lost 4 bases, and 13 bases lay in between. The clonotype originates from a middle-aged man in good health and CMV-seronegative. The chain uses TRBV4-2 and TRBJ1-2, with D maybe TRBD1 (6 bases). Sequenced input: PBMCs. The CDR3 sequence: CASSQVTGFTYGYTF. CDR3 in DNA: TGTGCCAGCAGCCAAGTAACAGGGTTTACCTATGGCTACACCTTC.